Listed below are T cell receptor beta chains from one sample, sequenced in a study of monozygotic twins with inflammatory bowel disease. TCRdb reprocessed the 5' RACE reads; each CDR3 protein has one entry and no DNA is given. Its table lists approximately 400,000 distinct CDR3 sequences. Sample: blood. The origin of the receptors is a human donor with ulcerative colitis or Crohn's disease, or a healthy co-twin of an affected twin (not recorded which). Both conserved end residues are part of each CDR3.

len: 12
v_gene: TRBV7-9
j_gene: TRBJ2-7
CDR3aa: CASSSTSSEQYF

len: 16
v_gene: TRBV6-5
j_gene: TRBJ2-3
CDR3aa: CASSYGGFAGTDTQYF

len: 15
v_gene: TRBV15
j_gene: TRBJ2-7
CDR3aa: CATSRDPGRVYEQYF

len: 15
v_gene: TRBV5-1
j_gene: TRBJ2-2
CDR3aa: CASSFRTGDTGELFF

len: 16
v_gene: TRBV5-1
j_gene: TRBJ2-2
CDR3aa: CASSFETGRNTGELFF

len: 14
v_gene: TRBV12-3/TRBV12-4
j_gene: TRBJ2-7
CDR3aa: CASSLEGPNYEQYF

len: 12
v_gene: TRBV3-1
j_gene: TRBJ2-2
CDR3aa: CASSQRTGELFF

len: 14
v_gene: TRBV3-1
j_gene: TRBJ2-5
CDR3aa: CASSLELVGETQYF

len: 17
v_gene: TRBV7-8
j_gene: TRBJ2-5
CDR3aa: CASSSGTSGGAWETQYF

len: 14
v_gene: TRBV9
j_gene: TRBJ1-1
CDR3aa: CASSVIESYTEAFF

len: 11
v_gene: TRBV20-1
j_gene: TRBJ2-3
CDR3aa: CSAHRTDTQYF

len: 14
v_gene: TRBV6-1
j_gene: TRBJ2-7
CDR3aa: CASRGTGARNEQYF

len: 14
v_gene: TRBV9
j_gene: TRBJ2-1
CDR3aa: CASSAGQGFDEQFF

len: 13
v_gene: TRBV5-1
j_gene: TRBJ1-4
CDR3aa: CASSFGSAEKLFF

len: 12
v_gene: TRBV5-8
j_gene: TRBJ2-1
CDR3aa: CASSLDRFKQFF

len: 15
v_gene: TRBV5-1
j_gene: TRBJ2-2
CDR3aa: CTSSLGFQDTGELFF

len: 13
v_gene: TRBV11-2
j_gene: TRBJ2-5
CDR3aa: CASRVGGGETQYF

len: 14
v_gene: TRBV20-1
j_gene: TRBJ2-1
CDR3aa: CSASVPSSYNEQFF

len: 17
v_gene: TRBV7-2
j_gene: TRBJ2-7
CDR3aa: CASSLEYRVSGRNEQYF

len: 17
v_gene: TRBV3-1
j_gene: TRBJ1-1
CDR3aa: CASSQSLGVGLNTEAFF

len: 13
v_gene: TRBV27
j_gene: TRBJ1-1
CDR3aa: CASSLTGATEAFF

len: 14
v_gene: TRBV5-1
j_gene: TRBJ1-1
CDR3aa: CASSLTDVKGGPFF

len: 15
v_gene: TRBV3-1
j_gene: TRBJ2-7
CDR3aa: CASSQDRGMGGEQYF

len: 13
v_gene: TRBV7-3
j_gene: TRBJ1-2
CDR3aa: CASSGDSNYGYTF

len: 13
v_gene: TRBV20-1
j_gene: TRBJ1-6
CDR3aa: CSARTGSNSPLHF

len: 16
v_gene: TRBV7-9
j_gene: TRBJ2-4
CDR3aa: CASSLGSEIAKNIQYF

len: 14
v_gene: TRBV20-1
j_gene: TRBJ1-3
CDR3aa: CSASLQGPGNTIYF

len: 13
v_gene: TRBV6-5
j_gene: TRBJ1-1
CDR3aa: CASGTGVNTEAFF

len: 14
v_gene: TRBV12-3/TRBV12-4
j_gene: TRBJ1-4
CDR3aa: CASRTTGVSEKLFF

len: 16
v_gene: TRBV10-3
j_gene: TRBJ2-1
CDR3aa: CAISEGPTSYYNEQFF

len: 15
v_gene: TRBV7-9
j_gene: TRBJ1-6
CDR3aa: CASSFKGVMDSPLHF

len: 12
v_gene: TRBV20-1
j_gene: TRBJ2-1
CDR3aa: CSAKEVSLRGVF

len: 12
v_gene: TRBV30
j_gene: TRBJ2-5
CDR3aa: CAWTGAGETQYF

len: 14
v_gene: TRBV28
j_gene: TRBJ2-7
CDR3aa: CASSLPGLAHGQYF

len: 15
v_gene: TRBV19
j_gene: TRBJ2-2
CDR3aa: CATLGGRLNTGELFF

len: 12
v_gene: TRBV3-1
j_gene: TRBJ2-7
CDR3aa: CASSQDAGEQYF

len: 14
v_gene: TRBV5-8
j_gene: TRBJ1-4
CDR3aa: CASSFGATNEKLFF

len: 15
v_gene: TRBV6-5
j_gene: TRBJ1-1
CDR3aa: CASSLLRQGGTEAFF

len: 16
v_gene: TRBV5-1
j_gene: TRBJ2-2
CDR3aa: CASSLDGTPRDGELFF

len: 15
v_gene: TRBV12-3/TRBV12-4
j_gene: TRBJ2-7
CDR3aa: CASSSKRGWSYEQYF

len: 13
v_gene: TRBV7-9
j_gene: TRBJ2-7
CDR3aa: CASSLPFSYEQYF

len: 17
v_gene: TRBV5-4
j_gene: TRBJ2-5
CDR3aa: CASSNGGLAGPQETQYF

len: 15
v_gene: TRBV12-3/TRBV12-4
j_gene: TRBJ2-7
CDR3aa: CASSLVGGPTYEQYF

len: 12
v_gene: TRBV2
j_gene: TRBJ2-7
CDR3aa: CASSEQLYEQYF